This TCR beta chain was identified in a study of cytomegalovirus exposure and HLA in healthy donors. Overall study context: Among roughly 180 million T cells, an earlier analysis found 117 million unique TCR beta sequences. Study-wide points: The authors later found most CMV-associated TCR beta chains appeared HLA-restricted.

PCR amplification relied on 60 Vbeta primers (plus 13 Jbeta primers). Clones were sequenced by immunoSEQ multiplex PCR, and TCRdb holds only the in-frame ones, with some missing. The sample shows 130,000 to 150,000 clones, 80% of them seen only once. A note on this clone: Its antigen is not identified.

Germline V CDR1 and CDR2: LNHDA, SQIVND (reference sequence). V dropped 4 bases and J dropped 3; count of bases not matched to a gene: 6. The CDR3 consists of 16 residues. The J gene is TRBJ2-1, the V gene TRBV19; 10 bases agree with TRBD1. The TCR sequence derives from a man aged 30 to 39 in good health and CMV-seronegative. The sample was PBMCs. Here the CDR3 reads CASSRKGQGIYNEQFF. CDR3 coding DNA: TGTGCCAGTAGTAGGAAGGGACAGGGGATCTACAATGAGCAGTTCTTC.